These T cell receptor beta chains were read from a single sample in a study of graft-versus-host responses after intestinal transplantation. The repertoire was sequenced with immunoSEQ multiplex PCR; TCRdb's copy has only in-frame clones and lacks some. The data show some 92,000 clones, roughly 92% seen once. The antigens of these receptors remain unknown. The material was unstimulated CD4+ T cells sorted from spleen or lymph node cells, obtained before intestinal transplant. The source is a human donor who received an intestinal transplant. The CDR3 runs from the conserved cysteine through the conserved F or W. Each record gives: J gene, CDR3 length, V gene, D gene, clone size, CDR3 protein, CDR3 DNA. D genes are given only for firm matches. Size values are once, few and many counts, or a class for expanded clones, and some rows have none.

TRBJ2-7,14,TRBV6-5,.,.,CASSYSRAKGEQYF,TGTGCCAGCAGTTACTCCAGGGCTAAGGGCGAGCAGTACTTC
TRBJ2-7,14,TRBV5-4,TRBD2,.,CASSLRREGHEQYF,TGTGCCAGCAGCTTGCGGCGGGAGGGCCACGAGCAGTACTTC
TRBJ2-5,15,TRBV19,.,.,CASSPHHRVRETQYF,TGTGCCAGTAGTCCACACCACAGGGTAAGGGAGACCCAGTACTTC
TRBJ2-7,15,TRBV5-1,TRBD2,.,CASSLGAGGAYEQYF,TGCGCCAGCAGCTTGGGGGCGGGGGGGGCCTACGAGCAGTACTTC
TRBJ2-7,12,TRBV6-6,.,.,CASSRTNYEQYF,TGTGCCAGCAGTCGGACCAACTACGAGCAGTACTTC
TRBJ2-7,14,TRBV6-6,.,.,CASSTLENFYEQYF,TGTGCCAGCAGTACACTCGAAAACTTCTACGAGCAGTACTTC
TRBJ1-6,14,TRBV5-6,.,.,CASSLYQGYSPLHF,TGTGCCAGCAGCTTGTACCAGGGTTATTCACCCCTCCACTTT
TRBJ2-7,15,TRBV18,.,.,CASSPTWQSSYEQYF,TGTGCCAGCTCACCCACGTGGCAGAGCTCCTACGAGCAGTACTTC
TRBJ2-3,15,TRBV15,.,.,CATSSSGRGTDTQYF,TGTGCCACCAGCTCGAGCGGACGAGGCACAGATACGCAGTATTTT
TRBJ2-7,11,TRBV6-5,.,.,CASSDYYEQYF,TGTGCCAGCAGTGACTATTACGAGCAGTACTTC
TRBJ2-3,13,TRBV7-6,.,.,CASSLLITDTQYF,TGTGCCAGCAGCCTACTCATAACAGATACGCAGTATTTT
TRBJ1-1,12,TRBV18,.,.,CASSPGDTEAFF,TGTGCCAGCTCACCAGGGGACACTGAAGCTTTCTTT
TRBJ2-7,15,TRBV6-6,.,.,CASSQPGRSSYEQYF,TGTGCCAGCAGCCAACCGGGACGTAGCTCCTACGAGCAGTACTTC
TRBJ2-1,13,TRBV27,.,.,CASSLSTYNEQFF,TGTGCCAGCAGTTTATCTACCTACAATGAGCAGTTCTTC
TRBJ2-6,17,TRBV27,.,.,CASSKLDGFSGANVLTF,TGTGCCAGCAGTAAACTGGACGGATTCTCTGGGGCCAACGTCCTGACTTTC
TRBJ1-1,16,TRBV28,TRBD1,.,CASSPGTGGMGTEAFF,TGTGCTAGCAGTCCCGGGACAGGGGGCATGGGGACTGAAGCTTTCTTT
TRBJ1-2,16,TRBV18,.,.,CASSPNGTGILKGYTF,TGTGCCAGCTCACCAAATGGGACCGGGATCCTCAAAGGCTACACCTTC
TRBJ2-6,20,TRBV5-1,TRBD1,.,CASRGGGQGALWAGANVLTF,TGCGCCAGCAGGGGCGGGGGACAGGGGGCGCTTTGGGCAGGGGCCAACGTCCTGACTTTC
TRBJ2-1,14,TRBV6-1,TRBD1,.,CASSTRDRHNEQFF,TGTGCCAGCAGTACCCGGGACAGACACAATGAGCAGTTCTTC
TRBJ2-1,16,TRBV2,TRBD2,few,CASRSGGQASYNEQFF,TGTGCCAGCAGATCGGGAGGGCAGGCCTCCTACAATGAGCAGTTCTTC
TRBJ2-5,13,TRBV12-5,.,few,CASGRGQQETQYF,TGTGCTAGTGGTCGGGGGCAGCAAGAGACCCAGTACTTC
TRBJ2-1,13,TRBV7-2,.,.,CASSFAGYNEQFF,TGTGCCAGCAGCTTTGCCGGATACAATGAGCAGTTCTTC
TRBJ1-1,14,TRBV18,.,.,CASLLSEWDTEAFF,TGTGCCAGCTTACTGTCGGAGTGGGACACTGAAGCTTTCTTT
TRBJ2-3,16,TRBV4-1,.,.,CASSQGVGVLTDTQYF,TGCGCCAGCAGCCAAGGGGTAGGGGTCCTCACAGATACGCAGTATTTT
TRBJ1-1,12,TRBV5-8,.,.,CASSPQGPEAFF,TGTGCCAGCAGCCCCCAGGGACCCGAAGCTTTCTTT
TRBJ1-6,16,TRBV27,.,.,CASSFLKGVPNSPLHF,TGTGCCAGCAGTTTCCTTAAGGGGGTTCCGAATTCACCCCTCCACTTT